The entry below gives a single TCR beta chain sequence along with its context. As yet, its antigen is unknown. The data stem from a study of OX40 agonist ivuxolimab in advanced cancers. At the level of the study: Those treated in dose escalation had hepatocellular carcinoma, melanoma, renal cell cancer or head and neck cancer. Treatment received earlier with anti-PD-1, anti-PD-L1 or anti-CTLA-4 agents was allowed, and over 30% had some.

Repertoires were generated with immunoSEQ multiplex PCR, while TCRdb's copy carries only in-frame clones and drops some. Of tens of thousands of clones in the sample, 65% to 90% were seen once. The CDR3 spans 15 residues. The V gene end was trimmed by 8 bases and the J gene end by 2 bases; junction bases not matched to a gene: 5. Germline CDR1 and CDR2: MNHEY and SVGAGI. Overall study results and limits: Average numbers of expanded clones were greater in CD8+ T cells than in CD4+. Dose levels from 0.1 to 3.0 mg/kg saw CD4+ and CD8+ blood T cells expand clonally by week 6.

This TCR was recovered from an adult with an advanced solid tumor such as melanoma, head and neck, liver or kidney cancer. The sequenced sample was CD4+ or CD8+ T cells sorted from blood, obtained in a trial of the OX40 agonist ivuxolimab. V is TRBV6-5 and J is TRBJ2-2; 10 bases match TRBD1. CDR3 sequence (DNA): TGTGCCAGCCGAAGACAGGGGGCAAACACCGGGGAGCTGTTTTTT. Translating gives CASRRQGANTGELFF.